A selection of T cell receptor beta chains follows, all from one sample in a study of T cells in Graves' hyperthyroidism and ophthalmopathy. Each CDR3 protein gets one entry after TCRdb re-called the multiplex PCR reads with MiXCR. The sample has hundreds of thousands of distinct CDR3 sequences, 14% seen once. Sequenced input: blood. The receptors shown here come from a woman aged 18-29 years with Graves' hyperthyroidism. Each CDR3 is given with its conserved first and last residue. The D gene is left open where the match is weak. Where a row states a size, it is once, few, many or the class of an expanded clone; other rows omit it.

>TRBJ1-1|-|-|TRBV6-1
CASSEQRALGTEAFF
TGTGCCAGCAGTGAACAGCGGGCCCTGGGCACTGAAGCTTTCTTT
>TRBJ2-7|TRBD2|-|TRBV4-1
CASSQDQGSGGHNYEQYF
TGCGCCAGCAGCCAAGATCAGGGTAGCGGGGGACACAACTACGAGCAGTACTTC
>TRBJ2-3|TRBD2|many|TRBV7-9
CASSLKSSGISDTQYF
TGTGCCAGCAGCTTGAAGTCTAGCGGGATATCGGATACGCAGTATTTT
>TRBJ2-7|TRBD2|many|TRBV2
CASSDSGPGYEQYF
TGTGCCAGCAGTGATAGCGGGCCGGGCTACGAGCAGTACTTC
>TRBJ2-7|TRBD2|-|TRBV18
CASSSLTSAQYEQYF
TGTGCCAGCTCATCCCTTACTAGCGCCCAATACGAGCAGTACTTC
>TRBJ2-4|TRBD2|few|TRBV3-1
CASSNRLAGVGNIQYF
TGTGCCAGCAGCAATCGCCTAGCGGGAGTAGGAAACATTCAGTACTTC
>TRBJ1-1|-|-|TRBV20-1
CSAREVRGNTEAFF
TGCAGTGCTAGAGAAGTAAGGGGGAACACTGAAGCTTTCTTT
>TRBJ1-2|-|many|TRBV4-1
CASSQVYGNYGYTF
TGCGCCAGCAGCCAAGTATACGGTAACTATGGCTACACCTTC
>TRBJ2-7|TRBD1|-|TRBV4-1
CASSPTGALYYEQYF
TGCGCCAGCAGCCCAACAGGGGCGCTCTACTACGAGCAGTACTTC
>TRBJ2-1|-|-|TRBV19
CASSIWDTGMVDEQFF
TGTGCCAGTAGTATCTGGGACACGGGAATGGTTGATGAGCAGTTCTTC
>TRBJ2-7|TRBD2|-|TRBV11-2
CASSLETSGRFYEQYF
TGTGCCAGCAGCTTGGAGACTAGCGGGAGATTTTACGAGCAGTACTTC
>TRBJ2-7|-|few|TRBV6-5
CASSFHALYEQYF
TGTGCCAGCAGTTTTCACGCTCTCTACGAGCAGTACTTC
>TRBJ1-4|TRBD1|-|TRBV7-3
CASSLNLSADRGVSNEKLFF
TGTGCCAGCAGCTTAAATTTATCCGCAGACAGGGGAGTATCCAATGAAAAACTGTTTTTT
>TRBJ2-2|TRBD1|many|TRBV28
CASRRTGGTGELFF
TGTGCCAGCAGGCGGACAGGGGGCACCGGGGAGCTGTTTTTT
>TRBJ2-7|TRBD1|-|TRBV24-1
CATSDRTGPREQYF
TGTGCCACCAGTGACCGGACAGGGCCTCGGGAGCAGTACTTC
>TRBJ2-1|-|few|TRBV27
CASRPQRTGSYNEQFF
TGTGCCAGCAGGCCCCAGAGGACGGGCTCCTACAATGAGCAGTTCTTC
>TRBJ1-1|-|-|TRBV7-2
CASTDPPGTEAFF
TGTGCCAGCACCGACCCGCCTGGCACTGAAGCTTTCTTT
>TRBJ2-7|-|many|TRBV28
CASNTKWGQTPSSYEQYF
TGTGCCAGCAACACTAAGTGGGGACAAACCCCTTCTTCCTACGAGCAGTACTTC
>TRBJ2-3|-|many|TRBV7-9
CASSPADSGTHTQYF
TGTGCCAGCAGCCCCGCCGATAGCGGCACTCATACGCAGTATTTT
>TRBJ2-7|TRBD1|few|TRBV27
CASGDRSSYEQYF
TGTGCCAGCGGGGACAGAAGCTCCTACGAGCAGTACTTC
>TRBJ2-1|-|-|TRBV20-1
CSARSLELSSYNEQFF
TGCAGTGCTAGATCCCTAGAATTGTCCTCCTACAATGAGCAGTTCTTC
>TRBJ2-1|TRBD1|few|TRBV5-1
CASSLPGTGAQNEQFF
TGCGCCAGCAGCCTCCCAGGGACAGGGGCGCAGAATGAGCAGTTCTTC
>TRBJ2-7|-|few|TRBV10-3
CAISEEAGYEQYF
TGTGCCATCAGTGAGGAGGCAGGCTACGAGCAGTACTTC
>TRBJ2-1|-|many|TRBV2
CASESGASVYNEQFF
TGTGCCAGCGAGTCGGGCGCTAGCGTATACAATGAGCAGTTCTTC
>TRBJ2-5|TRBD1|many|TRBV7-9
CASSVTGAKETQYF
TGTGCCAGCAGCGTGACAGGGGCGAAAGAGACCCAGTACTTC
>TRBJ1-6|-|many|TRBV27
CASSPVGSPLHF
TGTGCCAGCAGCCCGGTTGGATCACCCCTCCACTTT
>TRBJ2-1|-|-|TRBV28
CASSFLDGSRHNEQFF
TGTGCCAGCAGTTTCCTGGACGGATCGCGGCACAATGAGCAGTTCTTC
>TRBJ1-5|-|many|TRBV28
CASSQPDRLNQPQHF
TGTGCCAGCAGTCAACCTGACAGGCTCAATCAGCCCCAGCATTTT
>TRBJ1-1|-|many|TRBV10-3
CAISESRENTEAFF
TGTGCCATCAGTGAGTCCAGGGAGAACACTGAAGCTTTCTTT
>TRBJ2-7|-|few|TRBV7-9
CAGTEGGSYEQYF
TGTGCCGGTACAGAAGGGGGTTCCTACGAGCAGTACTTC
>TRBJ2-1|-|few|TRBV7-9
CASSPVGQAPTARQFF
TGTGCCAGCAGCCCCGTTGGCCAGGCGCCAACGGCCCGGCAGTTCTTC
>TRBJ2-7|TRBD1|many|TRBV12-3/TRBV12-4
CASTFLGGQGAKEQYF
TGTGCCAGCACCTTCCTGGGGGGACAGGGGGCGAAAGAGCAGTACTTC
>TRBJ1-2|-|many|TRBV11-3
CASSGDRTGNYGYTF
TGTGCCAGCAGCGGGGATCGTACAGGGAACTATGGCTACACCTTC
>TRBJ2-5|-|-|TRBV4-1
CASSQEGVQQETQYF
TGCGCCAGCAGCCAAGAGGGGGTTCAACAAGAGACCCAGTACTTC
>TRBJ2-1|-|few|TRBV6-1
CATGGGASYNEQFF
TGTGCCACCGGAGGGGGGGCGTCCTACAATGAGCAGTTCTTC
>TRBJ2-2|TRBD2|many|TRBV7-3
CASSPLTSATGELFF
TGTGCCAGCAGCCCCCTGACTAGCGCCACCGGGGAGCTGTTTTTT
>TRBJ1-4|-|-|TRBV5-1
CASSLVGRTEKLFF
TGCGCCAGCAGCTTGGTAGGACGGACTGAAAAACTGTTTTTT
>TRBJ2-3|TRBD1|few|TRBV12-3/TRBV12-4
CASRLRGSGTDTQYF
TGTGCCAGCAGACTCAGGGGGTCGGGCACAGATACGCAGTATTTT
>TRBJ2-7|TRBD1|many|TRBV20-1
CSADRGSYEQYF
TGCAGTGCTGACAGGGGCTCCTACGAGCAGTACTTC
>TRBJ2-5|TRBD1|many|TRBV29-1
CSATGLEETQYF
TGCAGCGCGACAGGGCTGGAAGAGACCCAGTACTTC
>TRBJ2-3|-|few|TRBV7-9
CASRSGGVTQYF
TGTGCCAGCAGGTCCGGCGGTGTTACGCAGTATTTT
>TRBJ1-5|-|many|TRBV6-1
CASSEGSSNQPQHF
TGTGCCAGCAGTGAGGGGTCTAGCAATCAGCCCCAGCATTTT